This T cell receptor (beta chain) was identified during a study of blood T cells in healthy people across ages. A second about 6 to 11 cycle PCR used barcoded and J-beta primers. Every sample produced at least 3 million CDR3-containing paired-end reads. In TCRdb, the 5' RACE reads were re-called with MiXCR into one record per CDR3 protein. There are 700,000 or so distinct CDR3 sequences in the sample; 22% occur only once, and roughly 22% lies in the top ten. This receptor was obtained from a man aged 65-85 years in good health. Specimen: blood.

The CDR3 DNA reads TGTGCCAGCAGCTACGGCGAAGAGGCAGCCCCAGGGACAGATACGCAGTATTTT. This encodes CASSYGEEAAPGTDTQYF. The chain employs TRBV7-9 and TRBJ2-3; perhaps TRBD1 as D (5 bases). The germline gives CDR1 SEHNR, CDR2 FQNEAQ (reference sequence). Trimming shortened V by 4 bases and J by 3 bases, and 23 bases separated the two germline ends. The CDR3 totals 18 residues.